This TCR beta chain was found in a study of OX40 agonist ivuxolimab in advanced cancers. Across the study: A mean age of approximately 64 years, range roughly 20 to 90, was recorded, and approximately 85% were male. Three partial responders included one hepatocellular carcinoma patient and two cutaneous melanoma patients.

Data came from immunoSEQ multiplex PCR; TCRdb stores just in-frame clones and leaves some out. Among more than 60,000 clones, 84% were seen once, and the ten largest hold around 30%. CDR1 and CDR2 (germline): SGHKS, YYEKEE (reference sequence). V was shortened by 4 bases and J by 1 base, with 13 bases between the two germline ends. CDR3 length: 15 residues. The specimen was CD4+ or CD8+ T cells sorted from blood, collected in a trial of the OX40 agonist ivuxolimab. V usage is TRBV5-5 and J usage is TRBJ2-3; D not resolved. This receptor was obtained from an adult with an advanced solid tumor such as melanoma, head and neck, liver or kidney cancer. CDR3 protein: CASSHPSRGTDTQYF. CDR3 coding DNA: TGTGCCAGCAGCCACCCCTCTCGAGGCACAGATACGCAGTATTTT.